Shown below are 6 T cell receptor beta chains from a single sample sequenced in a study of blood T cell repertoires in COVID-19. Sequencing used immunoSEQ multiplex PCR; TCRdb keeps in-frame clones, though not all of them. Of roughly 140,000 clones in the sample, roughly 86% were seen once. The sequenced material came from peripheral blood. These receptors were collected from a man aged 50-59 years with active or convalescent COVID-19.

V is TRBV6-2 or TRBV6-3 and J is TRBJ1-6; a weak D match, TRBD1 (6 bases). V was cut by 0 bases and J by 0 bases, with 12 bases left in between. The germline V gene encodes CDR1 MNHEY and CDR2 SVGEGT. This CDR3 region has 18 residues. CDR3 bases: TGTGCCAGCAGTTACTCGACAGGCCTGAGCTCCTATAATTCACCCCTCCACTTT. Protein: CASSYSTGLSSYNSPLHF.

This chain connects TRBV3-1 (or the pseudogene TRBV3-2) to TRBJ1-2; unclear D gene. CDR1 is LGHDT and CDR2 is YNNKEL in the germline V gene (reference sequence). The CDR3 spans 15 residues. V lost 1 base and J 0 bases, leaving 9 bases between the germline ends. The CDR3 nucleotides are TGTGCCAGCAGCCAAGCCGCGACACCTAACTATGGCTACACCTTC. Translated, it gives CASSQAATPNYGYTF.

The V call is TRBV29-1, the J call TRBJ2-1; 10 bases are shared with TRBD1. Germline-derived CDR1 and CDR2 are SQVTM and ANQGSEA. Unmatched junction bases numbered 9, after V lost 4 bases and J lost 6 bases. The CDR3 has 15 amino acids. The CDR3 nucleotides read TGCAGCGTTGCCCTCGGGACAGGGGTAGGCAATGAGCAGTTCTTC. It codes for CSVALGTGVGNEQFF.

The CDR3 loop reads CASSVATTSGTSTDTQYF. The DNA for the CDR3 is TGTGCCAGCAGCGTAGCTACGACTAGCGGCACTAGCACAGATACGCAGTATTTT. V is TRBV9 and J is TRBJ2-3, with TRBD2 matching 9 bases. V was clipped by 0 bases and J by 0 bases; unmatched bases: 8. The CDR3 runs 18 residues. The germline V gene encodes CDR1 SGDLS and CDR2 YYNGEE.

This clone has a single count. The CDR3 DNA is TGTGCCAGCAGCCCCCCGGCGGGGGTCACCGGGGAGCTGTTTTTT. It is translated as CASSPPAGVTGELFF. The rearrangement uses TRBV7-6 and TRBJ2-2, with 7 positions matching TRBD2. CDR3 length: 15 amino acids. The V and J ends lost 5 bases and 4 bases, in that order; junction bases with no gene match: 7. Germline V gene lookup returns CDR1 SGHVS and CDR2 FNYEAQ.

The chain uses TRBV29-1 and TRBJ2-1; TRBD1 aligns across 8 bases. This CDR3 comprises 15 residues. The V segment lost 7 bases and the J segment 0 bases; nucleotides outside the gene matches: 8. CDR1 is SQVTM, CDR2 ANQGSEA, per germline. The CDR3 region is CSAQGASSSYNEQFF. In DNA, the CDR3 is TGCAGCGCGCAGGGGGCCTCGAGCTCCTACAATGAGCAGTTCTTC.